What follows describes a single T cell receptor beta chain. The antigen is not known. Produced via immunoSEQ multiplex PCR; TCRdb's table is partial and in-frame only. This table has tens of thousands of clones, around 94% appearing once. The data belong to a study of cytomegalovirus exposure and HLA in healthy donors. There are 15 residues in the CDR3. The V end lost 2 bases, the J end lost 0 bases, and 11 bases lay between the germline ends. Germline lookup yields CDR1 WNHNN and CDR2 SYGVQD (reference sequence). Study results and limitations: Listed as cytomegalovirus-associated were 170 or so TCR beta chains. Both high specificity and high sensitivity reportedly marked the classifier's diagnosis of cytomegalovirus status.

Sequencing input: PBMCs. The V call is TRBV10-1, the J call TRBJ2-7, with unresolved D. The receptor was isolated from a young woman in good health and CMV-seropositive. Here the CDR3 DNA reads TGCGCCAGCAGTGAGGGCCCTCCACCCTCCTACGAGCAGTACTTC. Amino acid sequence: CASSEGPPPSYEQYF.